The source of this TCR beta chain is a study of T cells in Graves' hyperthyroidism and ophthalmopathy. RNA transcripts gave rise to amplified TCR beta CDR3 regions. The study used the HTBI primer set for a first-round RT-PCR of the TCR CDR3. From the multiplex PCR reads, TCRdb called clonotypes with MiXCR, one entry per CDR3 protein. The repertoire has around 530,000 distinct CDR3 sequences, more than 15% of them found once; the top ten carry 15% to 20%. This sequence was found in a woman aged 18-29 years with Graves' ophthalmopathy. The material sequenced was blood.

The CDR3: CASTMTGALTEAFF. DNA of the CDR3: TGTGCCAGTACCATGACAGGGGCGCTCACTGAAGCTTTCTTT. The rearrangement uses TRBV19 and TRBJ1-1; TRBD1 matches 8 bases. The CDR3 runs to 14 residues. Trimming cost V 7 bases and J 4 bases; bases outside gene matches: 8. Germline lookup yields CDR1 LNHDA and CDR2 SQIVND (reference sequence).